This TCR beta chain was profiled in a study of OX40 agonist ivuxolimab in advanced cancers. Overall study: Every patient in dose escalation had hepatocellular carcinoma, melanoma, renal cell or head and neck cancer.

The method was immunoSEQ multiplex PCR; TCRdb's version includes in-frame clones alone and lacks a portion of them. The sample has fewer than 100,000 clones, about 91% seen once. Remarks on this clone: Its cognate antigen is unknown.

Findings of the study overall: Partial responders at 0.1-3.0 mg/kg showed near-lowest clonal expansion. Expanded clones were, on average, more numerous among CD8+ T cells than CD4+.

The sequenced sample was CD4+ or CD8+ T cells sorted from blood, obtained in a trial of the OX40 agonist ivuxolimab. This sequence was found in an adult with an advanced solid tumor such as melanoma, head and neck, liver or kidney cancer.

CDR3 sequence: CASRGSGGNYGYTF. As DNA, the CDR3 is TGTGCCAGCAGAGGGTCCGGGGGCAACTATGGCTACACCTTC. The rearrangement uses TRBV6-5 and TRBJ1-2, with D possibly matching TRBD1 (6 bases). The length of the CDR3 is 14 residues. The V end was cut by 6 bases, the J end by 2 bases, with 13 bases between. Per the germline V gene, CDR1 is MNHEY and CDR2 is SVGAGI.